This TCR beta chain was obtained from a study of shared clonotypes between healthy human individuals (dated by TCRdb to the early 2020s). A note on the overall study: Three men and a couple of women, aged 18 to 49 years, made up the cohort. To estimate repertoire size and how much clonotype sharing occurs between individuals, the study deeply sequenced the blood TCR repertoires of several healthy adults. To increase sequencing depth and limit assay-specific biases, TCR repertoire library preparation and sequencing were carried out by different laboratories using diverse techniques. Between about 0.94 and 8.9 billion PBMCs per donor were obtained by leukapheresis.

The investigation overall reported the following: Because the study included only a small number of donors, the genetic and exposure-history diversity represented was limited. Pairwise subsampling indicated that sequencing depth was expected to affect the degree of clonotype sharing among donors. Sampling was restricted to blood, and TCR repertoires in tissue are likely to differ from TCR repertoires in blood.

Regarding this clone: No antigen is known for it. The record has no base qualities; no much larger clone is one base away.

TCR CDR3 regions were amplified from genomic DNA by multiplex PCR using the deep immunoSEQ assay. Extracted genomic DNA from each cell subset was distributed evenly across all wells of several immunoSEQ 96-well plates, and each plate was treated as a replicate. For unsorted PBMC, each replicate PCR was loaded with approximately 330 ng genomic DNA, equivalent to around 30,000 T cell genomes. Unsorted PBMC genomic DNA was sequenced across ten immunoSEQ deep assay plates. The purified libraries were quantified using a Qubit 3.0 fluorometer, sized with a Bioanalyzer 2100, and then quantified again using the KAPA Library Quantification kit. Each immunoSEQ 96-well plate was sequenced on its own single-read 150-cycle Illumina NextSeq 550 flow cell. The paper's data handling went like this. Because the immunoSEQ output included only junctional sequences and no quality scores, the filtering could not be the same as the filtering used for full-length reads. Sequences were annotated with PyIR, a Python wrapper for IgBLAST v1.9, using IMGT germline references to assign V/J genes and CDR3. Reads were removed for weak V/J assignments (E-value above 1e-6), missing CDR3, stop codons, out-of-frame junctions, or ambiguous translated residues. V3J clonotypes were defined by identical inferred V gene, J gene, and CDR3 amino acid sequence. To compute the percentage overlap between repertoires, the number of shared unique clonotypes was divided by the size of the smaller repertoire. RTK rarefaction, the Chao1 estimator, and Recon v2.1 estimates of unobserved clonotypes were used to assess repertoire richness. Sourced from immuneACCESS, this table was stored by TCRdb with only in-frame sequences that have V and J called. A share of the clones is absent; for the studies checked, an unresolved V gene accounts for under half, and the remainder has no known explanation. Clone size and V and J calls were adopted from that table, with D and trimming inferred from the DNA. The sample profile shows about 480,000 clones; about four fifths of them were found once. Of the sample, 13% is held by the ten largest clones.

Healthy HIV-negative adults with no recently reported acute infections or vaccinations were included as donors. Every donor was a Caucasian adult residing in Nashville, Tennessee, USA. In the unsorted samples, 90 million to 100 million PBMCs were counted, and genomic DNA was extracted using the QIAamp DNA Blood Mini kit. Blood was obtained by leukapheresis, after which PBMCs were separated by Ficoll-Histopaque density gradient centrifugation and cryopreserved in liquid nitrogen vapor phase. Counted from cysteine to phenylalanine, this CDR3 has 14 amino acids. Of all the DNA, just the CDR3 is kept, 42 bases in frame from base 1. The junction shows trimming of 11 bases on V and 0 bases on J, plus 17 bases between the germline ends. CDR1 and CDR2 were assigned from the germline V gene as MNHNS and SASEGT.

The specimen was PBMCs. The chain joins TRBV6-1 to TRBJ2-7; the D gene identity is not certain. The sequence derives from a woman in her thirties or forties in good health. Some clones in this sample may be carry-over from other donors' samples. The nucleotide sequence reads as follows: TGTGCCTCCAAACGAGACACGTTCTCCTACGAGCAGTACTTC. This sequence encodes CASKRDTFSYEQYF.